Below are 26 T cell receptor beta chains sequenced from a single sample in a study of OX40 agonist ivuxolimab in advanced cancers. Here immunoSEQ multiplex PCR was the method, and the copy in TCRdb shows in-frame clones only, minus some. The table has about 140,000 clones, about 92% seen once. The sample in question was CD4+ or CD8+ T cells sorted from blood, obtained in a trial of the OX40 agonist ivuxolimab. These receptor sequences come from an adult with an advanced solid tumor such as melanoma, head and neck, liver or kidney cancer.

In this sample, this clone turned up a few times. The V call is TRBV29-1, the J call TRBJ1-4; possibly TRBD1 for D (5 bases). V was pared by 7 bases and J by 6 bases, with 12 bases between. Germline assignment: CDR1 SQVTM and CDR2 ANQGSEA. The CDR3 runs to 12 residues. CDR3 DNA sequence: TGCAGCGCCAGGGCGGGGGATGAAAAACTGTTTTTT. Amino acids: CSARAGDEKLFF.

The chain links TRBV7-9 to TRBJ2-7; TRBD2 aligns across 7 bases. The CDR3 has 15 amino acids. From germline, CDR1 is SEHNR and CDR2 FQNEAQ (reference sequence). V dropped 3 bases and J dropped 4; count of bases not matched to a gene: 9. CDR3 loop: CASSLFAGVGYEQYF. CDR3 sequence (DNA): TGTGCCAGCAGCTTGTTTGCGGGAGTCGGTTACGAGCAGTACTTC.

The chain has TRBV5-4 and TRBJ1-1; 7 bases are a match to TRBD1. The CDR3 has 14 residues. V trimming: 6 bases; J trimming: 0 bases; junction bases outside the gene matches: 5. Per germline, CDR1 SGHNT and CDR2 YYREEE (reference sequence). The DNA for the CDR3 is TGTGCCAGCACCCCCGACAGGGTGAACACTGAAGCTTTCTTT. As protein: CASTPDRVNTEAFF. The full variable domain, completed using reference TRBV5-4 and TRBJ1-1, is ETGVTQSPTHLIKTRGQQVTLRCSSQSGHNTVSWYQQALGQGPQFIFQYYREEENGRGNFPPRFSGLQFPNYSSELNVNALELDDSALYLCASTPDRVNTEAFFGQGTRLTVV.

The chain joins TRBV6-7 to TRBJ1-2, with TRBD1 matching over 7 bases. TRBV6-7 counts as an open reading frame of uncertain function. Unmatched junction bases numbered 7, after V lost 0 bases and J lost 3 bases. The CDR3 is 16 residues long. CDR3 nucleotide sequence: TGTGCCAGCAGTTACTCGGACGGGCAGGGGGACTATGGCTACACCTTC. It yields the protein CASSYSDGQGDYGYTF.

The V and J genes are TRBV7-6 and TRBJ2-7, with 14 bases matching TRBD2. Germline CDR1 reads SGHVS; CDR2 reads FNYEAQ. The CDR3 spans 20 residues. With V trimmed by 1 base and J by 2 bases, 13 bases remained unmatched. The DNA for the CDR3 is TGTGCCAGCAGCTTAGTCGCACCCGGGACTAGCGGGAGCAACCCCTACGAGCAGTACTTC. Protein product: CASSLVAPGTSGSNPYEQYF.

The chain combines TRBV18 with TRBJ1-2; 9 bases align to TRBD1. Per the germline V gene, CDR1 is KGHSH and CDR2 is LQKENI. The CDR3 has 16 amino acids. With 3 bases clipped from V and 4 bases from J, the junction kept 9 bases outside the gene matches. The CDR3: CASSPLPGQGSYGYTF. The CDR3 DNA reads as TGTGCCAGCTCACCCCTCCCTGGACAGGGGAGCTATGGCTACACCTTC.

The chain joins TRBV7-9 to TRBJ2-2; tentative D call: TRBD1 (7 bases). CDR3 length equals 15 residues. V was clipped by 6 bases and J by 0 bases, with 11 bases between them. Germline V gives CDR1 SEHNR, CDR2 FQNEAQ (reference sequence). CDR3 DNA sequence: TGTGCCAGCAGTCCAGGGGGGCCGAACACCGGGGAGCTGTTTTTT. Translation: CASSPGGPNTGELFF.

The CDR3 sequence is CASSTGTALNEKLFF. CDR3 DNA: TGTGCCAGCAGCACCGGGACAGCACTGAATGAAAAACTGTTTTTT. This rearrangement joins TRBV11-2 to TRBJ1-4, with 7 positions matching TRBD1. V lost 5 bases, J lost 5 bases, and 8 bases stayed unmatched. Germline values: CDR1 SGHAT, CDR2 FQNNGV. CDR3 length: 15 amino acids. The full variable domain, its missing parts supplied by reference TRBV11-2 and TRBJ1-4, is EAGVAQSPRYKIIEKRQSVAFWCNPISGHATLYWYQQILGQGPKLLIQFQNNGVVDDSQLPKDRFSAERLKGVDSTLKIQPAKLEDSAVYLCASSTGTALNEKLFFGSGTQLSVL.

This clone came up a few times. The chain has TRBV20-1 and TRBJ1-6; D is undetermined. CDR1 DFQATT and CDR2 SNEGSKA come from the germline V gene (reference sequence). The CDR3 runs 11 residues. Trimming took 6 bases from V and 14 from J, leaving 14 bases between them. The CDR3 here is CSATESRSLHF. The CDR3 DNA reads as TGCAGTGCGACTGAATCTAGGTCCCTCCACTTT.

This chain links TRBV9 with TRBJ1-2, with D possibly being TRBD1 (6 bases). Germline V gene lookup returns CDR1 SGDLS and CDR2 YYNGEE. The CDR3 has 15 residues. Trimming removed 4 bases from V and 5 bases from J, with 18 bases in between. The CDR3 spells CASSPFWDTKYGYTF. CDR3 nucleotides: TGTGCCAGCAGCCCCTTTTGGGACACCAAGTATGGCTACACCTTC.

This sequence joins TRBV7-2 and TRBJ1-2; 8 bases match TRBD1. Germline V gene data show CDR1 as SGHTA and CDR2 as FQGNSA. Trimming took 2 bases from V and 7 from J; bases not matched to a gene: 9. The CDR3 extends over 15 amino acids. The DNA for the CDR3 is TGTGCCAGCAGCTTAAGCGACAGGGGCCGGGGTGGCTACACCTTC. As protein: CASSLSDRGRGGYTF. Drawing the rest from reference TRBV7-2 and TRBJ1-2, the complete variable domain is GAGVSQSPSNKVTEKGKDVELRCDPISGHTALYWYRQSLGQGLEFLIYFQGNSAPDKSGLPSDRFSAERTGGSVSTLTIQRTQQEDSAVYLCASSLSDRGRGGYTFGSGTRLTVV.

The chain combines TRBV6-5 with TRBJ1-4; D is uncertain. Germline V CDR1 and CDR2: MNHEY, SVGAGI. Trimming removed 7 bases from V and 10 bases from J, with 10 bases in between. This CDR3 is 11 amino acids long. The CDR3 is CASTPCGKLFF. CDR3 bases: TGTGCCAGCACCCCCTGCGGAAAACTGTTTTTT.

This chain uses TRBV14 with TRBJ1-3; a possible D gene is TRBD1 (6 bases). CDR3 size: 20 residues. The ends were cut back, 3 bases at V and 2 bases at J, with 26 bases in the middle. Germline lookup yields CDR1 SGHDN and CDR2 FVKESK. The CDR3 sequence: CASSHSEFQVWDNPGNTIYF. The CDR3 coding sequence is TGTGCCAGCAGCCATTCGGAGTTTCAAGTCTGGGACAACCCTGGAAACACCATATATTTT.

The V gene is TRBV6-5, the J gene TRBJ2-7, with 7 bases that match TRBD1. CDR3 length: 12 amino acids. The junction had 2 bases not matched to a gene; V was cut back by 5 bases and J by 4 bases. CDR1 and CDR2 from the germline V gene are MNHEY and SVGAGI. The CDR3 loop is CASSTGVYEQYF. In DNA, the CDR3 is TGTGCCAGCAGTACAGGGGTTTACGAGCAGTACTTC.

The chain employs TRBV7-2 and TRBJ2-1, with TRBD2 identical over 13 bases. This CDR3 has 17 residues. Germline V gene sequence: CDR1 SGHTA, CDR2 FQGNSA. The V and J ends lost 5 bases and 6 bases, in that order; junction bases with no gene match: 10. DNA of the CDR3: TGTGCCAGCAGCCAAGCCTCCGGACTAGCGGGAGTCAATGAGCAGTTCTTC. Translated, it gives CASSQASGLAGVNEQFF.

CDR3 sequence reads: CASSLSPGLAGVRNIQYF. The CDR3 DNA reads TGTGCCAGCAGTTTATCCCCGGGACTAGCGGGAGTCAGAAACATTCAGTACTTC. The chain recombines TRBV27 with TRBJ2-4, with 14 bases matching TRBD2. Germline loops: CDR1 MNHEY, CDR2 SMNVEV (reference sequence). The trim removed 0 bases at V and 6 bases at J, leaving 7 bases unmatched. This CDR3 spans 18 amino acids.

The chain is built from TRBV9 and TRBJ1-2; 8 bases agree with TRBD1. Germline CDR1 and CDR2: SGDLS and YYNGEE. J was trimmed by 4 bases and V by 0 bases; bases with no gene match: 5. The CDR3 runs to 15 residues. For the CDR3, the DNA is TGTGCCAGCAGCGTAGGTACAGGGGGAAGCTATGGCTACACCTTC. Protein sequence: CASSVGTGGSYGYTF.

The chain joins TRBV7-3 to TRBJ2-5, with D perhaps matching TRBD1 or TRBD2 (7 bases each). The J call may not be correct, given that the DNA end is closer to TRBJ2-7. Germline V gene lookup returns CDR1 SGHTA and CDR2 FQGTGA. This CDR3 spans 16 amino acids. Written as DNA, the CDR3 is TGTGCCAGCAGCCCCCAGGGGGGGGCTCAATCCTACGAGCAGTACTTC. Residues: CASSPQGGAQSYEQYF.

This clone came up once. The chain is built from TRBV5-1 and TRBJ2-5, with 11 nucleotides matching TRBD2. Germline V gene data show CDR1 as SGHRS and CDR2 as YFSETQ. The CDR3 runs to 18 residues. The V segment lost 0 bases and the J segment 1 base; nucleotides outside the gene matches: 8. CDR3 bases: TGCGCCAGCAGCTTGGCCTCTACTAGCGGGAGCGGCCAAGAGACCCAGTACTTC. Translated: CASSLASTSGSGQETQYF.

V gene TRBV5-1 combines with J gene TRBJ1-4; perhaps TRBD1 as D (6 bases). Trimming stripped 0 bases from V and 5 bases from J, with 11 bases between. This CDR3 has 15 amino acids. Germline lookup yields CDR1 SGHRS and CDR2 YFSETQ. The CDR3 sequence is CASSLAGVGNEKLFF. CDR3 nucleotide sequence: TGCGCCAGCAGCTTGGCAGGGGTCGGGAATGAAAAACTGTTTTTT.

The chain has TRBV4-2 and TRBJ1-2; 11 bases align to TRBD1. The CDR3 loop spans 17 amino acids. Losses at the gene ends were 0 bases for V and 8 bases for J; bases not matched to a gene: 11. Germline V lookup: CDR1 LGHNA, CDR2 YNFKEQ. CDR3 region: CASSQDYTRTGGRGYTF. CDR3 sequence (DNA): TGTGCCAGCAGCCAAGATTATACAAGGACAGGGGGCAGAGGCTACACCTTC.

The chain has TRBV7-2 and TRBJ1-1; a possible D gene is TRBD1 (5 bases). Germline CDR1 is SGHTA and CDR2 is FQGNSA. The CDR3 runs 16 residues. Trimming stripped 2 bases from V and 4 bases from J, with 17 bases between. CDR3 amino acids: CASSLIRVSFPTEAFF. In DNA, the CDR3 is TGTGCCAGCAGCTTAATCAGGGTGAGTTTCCCCACTGAAGCTTTCTTT.

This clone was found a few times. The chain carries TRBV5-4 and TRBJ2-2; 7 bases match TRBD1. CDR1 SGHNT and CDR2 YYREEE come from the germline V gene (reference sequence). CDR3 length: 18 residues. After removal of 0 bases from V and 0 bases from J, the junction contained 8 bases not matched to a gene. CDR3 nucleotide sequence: TGTGCCAGCAGCTTGGGGGGATACAGGGGTACGAACACCGGGGAGCTGTTTTTT. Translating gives CASSLGGYRGTNTGELFF. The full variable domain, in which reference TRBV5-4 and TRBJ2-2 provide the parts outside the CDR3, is ETGVTQSPTHLIKTRGQQVTLRCSSQSGHNTVSWYQQALGQGPQFIFQYYREEENGRGNFPPRFSGLQFPNYSSELNVNALELDDSALYLCASSLGGYRGTNTGELFFGEGSRLTVL.

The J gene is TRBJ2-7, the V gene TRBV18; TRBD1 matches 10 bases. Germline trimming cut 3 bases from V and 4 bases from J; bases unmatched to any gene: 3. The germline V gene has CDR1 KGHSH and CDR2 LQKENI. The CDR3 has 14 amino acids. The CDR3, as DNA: TGTGCCAGCTCACCTAGACAGGGGGCATACGAGCAGTACTTC. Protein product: CASSPRQGAYEQYF.

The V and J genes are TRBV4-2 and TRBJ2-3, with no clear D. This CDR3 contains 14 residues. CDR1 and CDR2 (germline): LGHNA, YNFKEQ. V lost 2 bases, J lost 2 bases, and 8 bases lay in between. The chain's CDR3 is CASSQQDSTDTQYF. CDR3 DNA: TGTGCCAGCAGCCAACAGGATTCCACAGATACGCAGTATTTT.

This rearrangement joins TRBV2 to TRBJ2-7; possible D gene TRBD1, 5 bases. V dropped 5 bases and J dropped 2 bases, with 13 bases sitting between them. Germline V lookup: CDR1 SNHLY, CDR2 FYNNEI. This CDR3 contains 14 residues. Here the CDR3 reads CASSTQGTAYEQYF. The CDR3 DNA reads TGTGCCAGCAGTACCCAGGGAACCGCCTACGAGCAGTACTTC. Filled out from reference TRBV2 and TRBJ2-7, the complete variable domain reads EPEVTQTPSHQVTQMGQEVILRCVPISNHLYFYWYRQILGQKVEFLVSFYNNEISEKSEIFDDQFSVERPDGSNFTLKIRSTKLEDSAMYFCASSTQGTAYEQYFGPGTRLTVT.